In its sample, the clone carrying this TCR beta chain was seen many times. What it binds is unknown. The data originate from a study of T cells in Graves' hyperthyroidism and ophthalmopathy. Findings and caveats of the study: Separating ophthalmopathy from stable hyperthyroidism was achieved by a 13 V-J model.

V shed 6 bases and J shed 6 bases, with 18 bases lying between them. This CDR3 region has 15 residues. From germline, CDR1 is MDHEN and CDR2 SYDVKM. Researchers took RNA transcripts and amplified the TCR beta CDR3 regions from them. The HTBI set primed first-round TCR CDR3 RT-PCR. TCRdb re-called the multiplex PCR reads with MiXCR, one entry per CDR3 protein. The data show 470,000 or so distinct CDR3 sequences, less than 25% seen once. The sequence derives from a man aged 18 to 30 with Graves' hyperthyroidism. The source material was blood. The rearrangement joins TRBV28 to TRBJ1-5; D might be TRBD1 (6 bases). The CDR3 DNA reads TGTGCCAGCAGCGCCCAACAGGGCGGTGTTCAGCCCCAGCATTTT. As protein: CASSAQQGGVQPQHF.